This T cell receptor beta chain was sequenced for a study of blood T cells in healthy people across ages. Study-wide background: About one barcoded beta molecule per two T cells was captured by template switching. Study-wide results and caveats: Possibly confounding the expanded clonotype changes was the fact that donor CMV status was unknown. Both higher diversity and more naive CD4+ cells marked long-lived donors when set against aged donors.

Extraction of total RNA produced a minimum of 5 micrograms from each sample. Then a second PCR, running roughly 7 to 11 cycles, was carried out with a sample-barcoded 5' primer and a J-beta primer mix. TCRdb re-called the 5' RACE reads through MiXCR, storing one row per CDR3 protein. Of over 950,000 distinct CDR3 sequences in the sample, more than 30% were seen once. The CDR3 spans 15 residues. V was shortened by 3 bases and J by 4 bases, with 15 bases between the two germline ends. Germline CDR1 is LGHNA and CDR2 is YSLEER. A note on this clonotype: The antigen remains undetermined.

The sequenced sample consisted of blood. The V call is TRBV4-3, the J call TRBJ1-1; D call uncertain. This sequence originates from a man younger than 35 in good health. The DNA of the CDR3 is TGCGCCAGCAGCCAGGAACCCCCGAGAGCCACTGAAGCTTTCTTT. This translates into CASSQEPPRATEAFF.